This paragraph covers one T cell receptor (beta chain) sequence. No antigen is known for it. Germline V gene data show CDR1 as SGDLS and CDR2 as YYNGEE. V gave up 0 bases and J gave up 3 bases, with 7 bases separating them. The CDR3 covers 13 residues. This sample is drawn from a study of radiation and T cells in renal cell carcinoma. General study results and limits: Top 100 clonotypes averaged roughly 50% in irradiated versus around 45% in nephrectomy-only tumors. No pretreatment tumor biopsies were available for baseline clonotypes. Dominant CDR3 motifs occupied more repertoire in irradiated than control tumors. In blood, top tumor clones expanded by 2 weeks, shrinking by 4.

Data came from immunoSEQ multiplex PCR; TCRdb stores just in-frame clones and leaves some out. The sample carries approximately 17,000 clones, roughly 50% recorded once. Treatment reported: 15 Gy SBRT to primary tumor, nephrectomy 4 weeks later. The V gene is TRBV9, the J gene TRBJ2-7; no clear D gene. Source: tumor tissue, taken from a patient whose treatment included radiotherapy and nephrectomy. The sequence was collected from a woman aged 60-75 years with renal cell carcinoma. In DNA, the CDR3 is TGTGCCAGCAGCGTAGCTACGGGCTACGAGCAGTACTTC. As protein: CASSVATGYEQYF. Filled out from reference TRBV9 and TRBJ2-7, the complete variable domain reads DSGVTQTPKHLITATGQRVTLRCSPRSGDLSVYWYQQSLDQGLQFLIQYYNGEERAKGNILERFSAQQFPDLHSELNLSSLELGDSALYFCASSVATGYEQYFGPGTRLTVT.